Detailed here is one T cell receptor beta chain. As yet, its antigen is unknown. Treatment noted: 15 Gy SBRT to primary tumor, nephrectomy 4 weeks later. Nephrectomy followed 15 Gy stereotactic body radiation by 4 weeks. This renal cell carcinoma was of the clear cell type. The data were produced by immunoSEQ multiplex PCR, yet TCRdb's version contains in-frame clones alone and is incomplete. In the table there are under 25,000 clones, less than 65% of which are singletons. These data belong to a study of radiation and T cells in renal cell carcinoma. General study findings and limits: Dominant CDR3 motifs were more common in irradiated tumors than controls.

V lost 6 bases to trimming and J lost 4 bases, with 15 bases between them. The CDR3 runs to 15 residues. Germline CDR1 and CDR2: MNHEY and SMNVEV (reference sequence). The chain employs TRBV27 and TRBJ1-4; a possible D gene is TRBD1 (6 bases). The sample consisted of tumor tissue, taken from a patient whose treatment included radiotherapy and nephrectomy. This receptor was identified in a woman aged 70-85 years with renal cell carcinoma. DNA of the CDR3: TGTGCCAGCAGCCCTGGACAGTTCCGTAATGAAAAACTGTTTTTT. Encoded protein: CASSPGQFRNEKLFF.